One sample yielded the 27 T cell receptor beta chains listed below, sequenced in a study of regulatory T cells in long-lasting Graves disease. CDR3 regions were amplified by Arm-PCR using iRepertoire HTBI primers to build TCR beta libraries. TCRdb reanalysed the multiplex PCR reads using MiXCR and keeps one entry per CDR3 protein. Among 540,000 or so distinct CDR3 sequences listed, approximately 13% were seen once. Time point of the sample: newly diagnosed GD, antithyroid drugs for less than 3 months. The authors made the TCR library using RNA they extracted from PBMCs. The same sample was also used in a study of T cells in Graves' hyperthyroidism and ophthalmopathy.

Sequenced material: peripheral blood mononuclear cells (PBMCs), taken at new diagnosis, from a patient treated with antithyroid drugs. These receptors came from a man aged 30 to 39 with Graves disease.

This clonotype was picked up a small number of times. The chain joins TRBV30 to TRBJ2-7; 10 bases are shared with TRBD1. The CDR3 contains 13 residues. Germline CDR1 and CDR2: GTSNPN and SVGIG (reference sequence). V dropped 5 bases and J dropped 1; count of bases not matched to a gene: 2. As DNA, the CDR3 is TGTGCCTGGGGGACAGGGGTATCCTACGAGCAGTACTTC. Its translation: CAWGTGVSYEQYF.

The table lists this clonotype with many counts. The V call is TRBV29-1, the J call TRBJ1-1, with D perhaps TRBD1 (5 bases). V was shortened by 4 bases and J by 5 bases, with 14 bases between the two germline ends. Germline loops: CDR1 SQVTM, CDR2 ANQGSEA. CDR3 size: 13 residues. For the CDR3, the DNA is TGCAGCGTTGCCAGAGGGGCTTCGACTGAAGCTTTCTTT. Its protein product is CSVARGASTEAFF.

This clonotype was detected a few times. This chain joins TRBV6-2 or TRBV6-3 and TRBJ2-2, with 8 bases lining up with TRBD1. Germline loops: CDR1 MNHEY, CDR2 SVGEGT. Losses at the gene ends were 5 bases for V and 4 bases for J; bases not matched to a gene: 9. The length of the CDR3 is 16 residues. The CDR3, as DNA: TGTGCCAGCAGTGGCCAGGGGGCGGTTTCCACCGGGGAGCTGTTTTTT. Translating it yields CASSGQGAVSTGELFF.

There are a few counts of this clonotype. This could be a read error, since a much larger clone is one nucleotide away. This chain joins TRBV2 and TRBJ2-2, with TRBD2 matching 8 bases. This CDR3 has 16 amino acids. Trimming took 7 bases from V and 1 from J; bases not matched to a gene: 8. The germline gives CDR1 SNHLY, CDR2 FYNNEI. CDR3 coding DNA: TGTGCCAGCAAAAGAACTAGCGGAGAGAACACCGGGGAGCTGTTTTTT. It yields the protein CASKRTSGENTGELFF.

This clonotype was observed at least ten times. The chain employs TRBV12-3 or TRBV12-4 and TRBJ1-4; TRBD1 might be the D (5 bases). The CDR3 has 15 residues. Trimming pared 6 bases from V and 4 bases from J, leaving 15 bases between. The CDR3 reads CASRTLQGGNEKLFF. The CDR3 DNA follows: TGTGCCAGCAGGACCCTGCAGGGTGGTAATGAAAAACTGTTTTTT.

The rearrangement joins TRBV29-1 to TRBJ2-3; D perhaps matches TRBD2 (6 bases). V lost 4 bases, J lost 4 bases, and 15 bases lay in between. This CDR3 contains 14 residues. The V gene's germline CDR1 is SQVTM and CDR2 ANQGSEA. The CDR3 reads CSVGDTGVPDTQYF. As DNA, the CDR3 is TGCAGCGTTGGCGATACGGGAGTTCCAGATACGCAGTATTTT.

This clonotype appeared many times. The genes are TRBV12-3 or TRBV12-4 and TRBJ2-2; TRBD2 matches 7 bases. CDR3 length: 15 residues. J lost 6 bases, V lost 1 base, and 5 bases had no gene match. The CDR3 DNA follows: TGTGCCAGCAGTTTAGGCGGGAGAGCTGCCGGGGAGCTGTTTTTT. This gives the protein CASSLGGRAAGELFF.

Many counts were recorded for this clonotype. This chain joins TRBV20-1 and TRBJ2-1, with D uncertain. V was pared by 4 bases and J by 9 bases, with 13 bases between. Germline V gene data show CDR1 as DFQATT and CDR2 as SNEGSKA (reference sequence). The CDR3 extends over 12 amino acids. CDR3 coding DNA: TGCAGTGCTAAGGAGTCTAGGATTGAGCAGTTCTTC. This sequence encodes CSAKESRIEQFF.

This clonotype was seen at least ten times. CDR3 region: CATSESGLAANTGELFF. The CDR3 DNA reads as TGTGCCACCAGTGAGTCGGGACTAGCGGCGAACACCGGGGAGCTGTTTTTT. V and J are TRBV24-1 and TRBJ2-2; the match to TRBD2 covers 11 bases. The CDR3 has 17 amino acids. V dropped 4 bases and J dropped 0; count of bases not matched to a gene: 3. CDR1 is KGHDR, CDR2 SFDVKD, per germline.

The table lists this clonotype with many counts. The chain links TRBV20-1 to TRBJ2-3; 10 bases align to TRBD2. Germline V CDR1 and CDR2: DFQATT, SNEGSKA (reference sequence). J lost 2 bases, V lost 0 bases, and 2 bases had no gene match. This CDR3 has 15 amino acids. The CDR3 coding sequence is TGCAGTGCTAGAGATGGACTAGCGGACACAGATACGCAGTATTTT. Translated: CSARDGLADTDTQYF.

This clonotype was counted at least ten times. CDR3 in amino acids: CASSDSRWNQPQHF. The CDR3 DNA follows: TGCGCCAGCAGTGATAGTCGGTGGAATCAGCCCCAGCATTTT. The rearrangement links TRBV10-2 to TRBJ1-5; D gene uncertain. The CDR3 is made up of 14 amino acids. V lost 3 bases to trimming and J lost 4 bases, with 10 bases between them. Germline V gene lookup returns CDR1 WSHSY and CDR2 SAAADI.

The table lists this clonotype with many counts. The chain couples TRBV6-1 to TRBJ2-3; TRBD2 matches 14 bases. The CDR3 loop spans 16 amino acids. V was pared by 8 bases and J by 6 bases, with 10 bases of the junction left unmatched. CDR1 and CDR2 (germline): MNHNS, SASEGT. In DNA, the CDR3 is TGTGCCAGCGTACTACCGACTAGCGGGAGGGGGGATACGCAGTATTTT. Its protein product is CASVLPTSGRGDTQYF.

This chain joins TRBV4-1 and TRBJ1-5, with TRBD1 matching 9 bases. V lost 5 bases to trimming and J lost 6 bases; unmatched junction nucleotides: 5. Germline V CDR1 and CDR2: MGHRA, YSYEKL. This CDR3 has 14 residues. The CDR3 is CASSTGTGRQPQHF. CDR3 nucleotides: TGCGCCAGCAGCACCGGGACAGGGCGTCAGCCCCAGCATTTT.

This clonotype has a count of ten or more. The gene calls are TRBV5-1 and TRBJ1-1; D perhaps matches TRBD1 (6 bases). This CDR3 contains 13 residues. Germline loops: CDR1 SGHRS, CDR2 YFSETQ. With 0 bases removed from V and 8 bases from J, the gap between germline ends came to 11 bases. As DNA, the CDR3 is TGCGCCAGCAGCTTGGTCAGGGGTCAAGAAGCTTTCTTT. Amino acid sequence: CASSLVRGQEAFF.

This clonotype was counted many times. The CDR3 DNA follows: TGTGCCAGCAGGACATTCCGGACAGGGATAACTGAAGCTTTCTTT. Its protein is CASRTFRTGITEAFF. This sequence joins TRBV11-2 and TRBJ1-1; TRBD1 matches 8 bases. The CDR3 sequence is 15 residues long. V gave up 6 bases and J gave up 5 bases; unmatched junction bases: 11. Germline CDR1 SGHAT, CDR2 FQNNGV.

The chain couples TRBV11-3 to TRBJ2-4; 8 positions agree with TRBD1. There are 16 residues in the CDR3. Germline CDR1 SGHNT, CDR2 YENEEA. V dropped 0 bases and J dropped 1; count of bases not matched to a gene: 2. The CDR3 region has the DNA TGTGCCAGCAGCTTAGAGGGGACAGGTGCCAAAAACATTCAGTACTTC. This sequence encodes CASSLEGTGAKNIQYF. Together with reference TRBV11-3 and TRBJ2-4, the CDR3 gives the full variable domain: EAGVVQSPRYKIIEKKQPVAFWCNPISGHNTLYWYLQNLGQGPELLIRYENEEAVDDSQLPKDRFSAERLKGVDSTLKIQPAELGDSAVYLCASSLEGTGAKNIQYFGAGTRLSVL.

The V call is TRBV30, the J call TRBJ2-2; D might be TRBD1 or TRBD2, each matching 6 bases. V lost 2 bases and J 1 base, leaving 14 bases between the germline ends. The CDR3 runs 16 residues. Germline lookup yields CDR1 GTSNPN and CDR2 SVGIG (reference sequence). CDR3 sequence: CAWSPRGRVNTGELFF. The DNA for the CDR3 is TGTGCCTGGAGTCCTCGGGGGCGGGTGAACACCGGGGAGCTGTTTTTT.

This clonotype has more than one count but fewer than ten. Just one base apart from a much larger clone, this may be a read error. The chain couples TRBV12-5 to TRBJ2-1, with a tentative D call TRBD2 (5 bases). Germline lookup yields CDR1 LGHNT and CDR2 FRNRAP. The CDR3 sequence is 16 residues long. V lost 0 bases to trimming and J lost 8 bases, with 17 bases between them. The DNA for the CDR3 is TGTGCTAGTGGTTTGGTACCAGCGGTTAGGTACGATGAGCAGTTCTTC. This gives the protein CASGLVPAVRYDEQFF.

This CDR3 reads CASSFRQGYTIYF. As DNA, the CDR3 is TGTGCCAGCAGCTTTCGACAGGGTTACACCATATATTTT. The chain employs TRBV7-9 and TRBJ1-3; 7 bases are a match to TRBD1. The junction had 4 bases not matched to a gene; V was cut back by 3 bases and J by 8 bases. Germline-derived CDR1 and CDR2 are SEHNR and FQNEAQ (reference sequence). CDR3 length: 13 amino acids.

This clonotype appeared many times. This chain uses TRBV3-1 with TRBJ2-7, with D perhaps assigned TRBD1 or TRBD2 (5 bases each). Trimming stripped 3 bases from V and 7 bases from J, with 7 bases between. This CDR3 region has 11 residues. The germline gives CDR1 LGHDT, CDR2 YNNKEL (reference sequence). DNA of the CDR3: TGTGCCAGCAGCCATGGGGGTGAGCAGTACTTC. This encodes CASSHGGEQYF.

This clonotype was seen repeatedly, ten times or more. This rearrangement joins TRBV6-2 or TRBV6-3 to TRBJ2-3; 12 nucleotides agree with TRBD2. This CDR3 spans 14 amino acids. Germline loops: CDR1 MNHEY, CDR2 SVGEGT. The ends lost 7 bases at V and 7 bases at J; junction bases unmatched: 6. The CDR3 reads CASTQGLAGYTQYF. DNA for the CDR3: TGTGCCAGCACCCAAGGACTAGCGGGGTATACGCAGTATTTT.

This clonotype was seen at least ten times. The rearrangement joins TRBV18 to TRBJ2-1; D not resolved. The CDR3 length is 16 residues. The ends were cut back, 1 base at V and 0 bases at J, with 10 bases in the middle. Germline V gene sequence: CDR1 KGHSH, CDR2 LQKENI. CDR3 in amino acids: CASSPRVAGSYNEQFF. The CDR3 nucleotides read TGTGCCAGCTCACCACGGGTCGCAGGCTCCTACAATGAGCAGTTCTTC.

In its sample, this clonotype was seen a few times. V is TRBV10-3 and J is TRBJ1-2; tentatively, D is TRBD1 (5 bases). Germline V CDR1 and CDR2: ENHRY, SYGVKD. The V and J ends lost 7 bases and 2 bases respectively, with 23 bases between them. The length of the CDR3 is 17 residues. The CDR3 nucleotides read TGTGCCATCACCCCTTGGGAAGGGGAGGGATCCAACTATGGCTACACCTTC. The encoded protein is CAITPWEGEGSNYGYTF.

This clonotype has at least ten counts. The V and J genes are TRBV2 and TRBJ2-1; 7 bases line up with TRBD2. J gave up 6 bases and V 3 bases, and 2 bases lay outside the gene matches. Looked up from germline, CDR1 is SNHLY and CDR2 is FYNNEI. The CDR3 runs to 13 residues. CDR3 region: CASSEGGINEQFF. In DNA, the CDR3 is TGTGCCAGCAGTGAGGGAGGGATCAATGAGCAGTTCTTC.

This clonotype was seen only once. The rearrangement uses TRBV24-1 and TRBJ2-5; D is possibly TRBD2 (5 bases). Germline CDR1 is KGHDR and CDR2 is SFDVKD. V was pared by 1 base and J by 2 bases, with 13 bases between. The CDR3 runs to 16 residues. CDR3 DNA: TGTGCCACCAGTGATTTCGGGGTGGGCACTCAAGAGACCCAGTACTTC. As protein: CATSDFGVGTQETQYF.

This clonotype appeared many times. The rearrangement joins TRBV11-3 to TRBJ2-3; 14 bases match TRBD2. The CDR3 consists of 17 residues. Germline values: CDR1 SGHNT, CDR2 YENEEA. The V segment lost 5 bases and the J segment 5 bases; nucleotides outside the gene matches: 9. Here the CDR3 DNA reads TGTGCCAGCAGCCCGGGACTAGCGGGAGAGTACGTAGATACGCAGTATTTT. Translating gives CASSPGLAGEYVDTQYF.

At least ten counts were recorded for this clonotype. The gene calls are TRBV12-3 or TRBV12-4 and TRBJ1-1; D is uncertain. The V end was cut by 7 bases, the J end by 1 base, with 13 bases between. The CDR3 is 14 amino acids. This CDR3 is CASTGQLKNTEAFF. The CDR3 DNA is TGTGCCAGCACCGGGCAACTAAAGAACACTGAAGCTTTCTTT.